The present TCR beta chain was sequenced within a study of ipilimumab plus nivolumab after autologous stem cell transplantation. V lost 4 bases and J 1 base, leaving 10 bases between the germline ends. This CDR3 region has 14 residues. Germline V CDR1 and CDR2: MNHEY, SMNVEV (reference sequence). Sequencing used immunoSEQ multiplex PCR; TCRdb keeps in-frame clones, though not all of them. The sample lists about 12,000 clones, roughly 70% occurring once. The rearrangement links TRBV27 to TRBJ2-5; D remains ambiguous. The material was PBMCs, obtained in a trial of ipilimumab plus nivolumab as post-transplant consolidation. The TCR was taken from a male donor with multiple myeloma. The CDR3: CASSYTYLQETQYF. For the CDR3, the DNA is TGTGCCAGCAGTTACACGTACCTCCAAGAGACCCAGTACTTC.